Below are 21 T cell receptor beta chains sequenced from a single sample in a study of T cells in Graves' hyperthyroidism and ophthalmopathy (dated by TCRdb to the late 2010s). Library preparation employed multiplex PCR. These reads were obtained on an Illumina HiSeq 2000. Amplification of TCR beta CDR3 regions was carried out from RNA transcripts. For the first round of RT-PCR on the TCR CDR3, the HTBI primer set was used together with the Qiagen OneStep RT-PCR kit. TCRdb handled the public reads itself, with Q25 trimming in fastp and clone calling in MiXCR, and kept productive beta chains. One record per CDR3 amino acid sequence lists the most common genes and DNA. This sample has over 650,000 distinct CDR3 sequences in its table, and approximately 16% of those were observed once. The top ten constitute around 7.7% of the sample. The specimen was blood. The receptors stem from a man younger than 35 with Graves' hyperthyroidism.

This clonotype appeared a few times. The chain combines TRBV6-4 with TRBJ2-3, with 8 bases aligning to TRBD2. The CDR3 is 14 amino acids. Germline V lookup: CDR1 MRHNA, CDR2 SNTAGT. Losses at the gene ends were 6 bases for V and 6 bases for J; bases not matched to a gene: 8. The DNA for the CDR3 is TGTGCCAGCAGACCGGGACTAGACGGGGATACGCAGTATTTT. Translation gives CASRPGLDGDTQYF.

The chain uses TRBV4-1 and TRBJ2-1; TRBD2 aligns across 13 bases. Germline lookup yields CDR1 MGHRA and CDR2 YSYEKL. J gave up 3 bases and V 5 bases, and 4 bases lay outside the gene matches. The CDR3 is 16 residues long. The CDR3 DNA reads TGCGCCAGCAGCTCGCGGACTAGCGGGGGCTACAATGAGCAGTTCTTC. Amino acids: CASSSRTSGGYNEQFF.

The V call is TRBV27, the J call TRBJ1-6; D is undetermined. The CDR3 length is 14 residues. Trimming left V 4 bases short and J 4 bases short, with 8 bases between. Germline V gives CDR1 MNHEY, CDR2 SMNVEV (reference sequence). The CDR3 is CASSSYSYNSPLHF. In nucleotides, the CDR3 is TGTGCCAGCAGTTCGTACAGTTATAATTCACCCCTCCACTTT.

V is TRBV19 and J is TRBJ2-2, with a tentative D call TRBD2 (5 bases). Deletions cut 10 bases from V and 4 bases from J, with 10 bases between. CDR1 is LNHDA and CDR2 is SQIVND in the germline V gene (reference sequence). CDR3 length: 12 residues. The CDR3 region has the DNA TGTGCCATAGAAGCGGTCACCGGGGAGCTGTTTTTT. Its protein is CAIEAVTGELFF. The variable domain in full, with the rest retrieved from reference TRBV19 and TRBJ2-2, is DGGITQSPKYLFRKEGQNVTLSCEQNLNHDAMYWYRQDPGQGLRLIYYSQIVNDFQKGDIAEGYSVSREKKESFPLTVTSAQKNPTAFYLCAIEAVTGELFFGEGSRLTVL.

This clonotype has ten or more counts. The chain joins TRBV6-8 to TRBJ2-5; 9 nucleotides align to TRBD2. Trimming at V came to 2 bases and at J to 5 bases, leaving 12 bases not matched to a gene. CDR1 MNHGY and CDR2 SAAAGT come from the germline V gene. CDR3 length: 17 residues. CDR3 nucleotides: TGTGCCAGCAGTTACAGGAACGAGCGGGAGGCCGCGGAGACCCAGTACTTC. This sequence encodes CASSYRNEREAAETQYF.

J is TRBJ1-4 and V is TRBV7-9; no reliable D call. V shed 3 bases and J shed 0 bases, with 8 bases lying between them. This CDR3 has 15 residues. Germline CDR1 reads SEHNR; CDR2 reads FQNEAQ (reference sequence). The CDR3 protein is CASSFGPATNEKLFF. As DNA, the CDR3 is TGTGCCAGCAGCTTCGGGCCAGCAACTAATGAAAAACTGTTTTTT.

This clonotype was detected ten times or more. The chain has TRBV6-1 and TRBJ1-1; D may be TRBD1 (5 bases). The CDR3 is 17 amino acids. Per the germline V gene, CDR1 is MNHNS and CDR2 is SASEGT. The germline V and J ends were trimmed by 5 bases and 3 bases, with 22 bases remaining between them. The CDR3 here is CASSLRTRGVGDTEAFF. CDR3 in DNA: TGTGCCAGCAGTCTACGGACACGGGGAGTAGGAGACACTGAAGCTTTCTTT.

This clonotype has more than one count but fewer than ten. The chain couples TRBV27 to TRBJ2-5; 9 bases are a match to TRBD2. V was clipped by 2 bases and J by 2 bases; unmatched bases: 9. The CDR3 covers 17 residues. Germline V gene data show CDR1 as MNHEY and CDR2 as SMNVEV (reference sequence). CDR3 protein: CASSLRGSSGEQETQYF. DNA of the CDR3: TGTGCCAGCAGTTTAAGGGGGTCTAGCGGGGAACAAGAGACCCAGTACTTC.

The V and J genes are TRBV27 and TRBJ1-4; weak D call: TRBD1 (5 bases). This CDR3 has 15 residues. Germline assignment: CDR1 MNHEY and CDR2 SMNVEV (reference sequence). V was cut by 1 base and J by 6 bases, with 12 bases left in between. The CDR3 region is CASSLFNRGDEKLFF. The CDR3 region has the DNA TGTGCCAGCAGTTTATTCAACCGGGGGGATGAAAAACTGTTTTTT. Filled out from reference TRBV27 and TRBJ1-4, the complete variable domain reads EAQVTQNPRYLITVTGKKLTVTCSQNMNHEYMSWYRQDPGLGLRQIYYSMNVEVTDKGDVPEGYKVSRKEKRNFPLILESPSPNQTSLYFCASSLFNRGDEKLFFGSGTQLSVL.

J is TRBJ2-1 and V is TRBV28; D possibly corresponds to TRBD2 (6 bases). Per germline, CDR1 MDHEN and CDR2 SYDVKM. This CDR3 is 12 amino acids long. The ends were cut back, 4 bases at V and 10 bases at J, with 11 bases in the middle. The CDR3 region is CASSWGDGEQFF. The CDR3 region has the DNA TGTGCCAGCAGTTGGGGGGACGGGGAGCAGTTCTTC.

This clonotype was recorded many times. The J gene is TRBJ2-7, the V gene TRBV6-5, with 8 positions matching TRBD1. With 2 bases clipped from V and 6 bases from J, the junction kept 12 bases outside the gene matches. Germline V gene sequence: CDR1 MNHEY, CDR2 SVGAGI. The CDR3 contains 16 residues. CDR3 sequence: CASSYQGAASGGEQYF. The CDR3 DNA reads TGTGCCAGCAGTTACCAGGGGGCAGCCTCGGGTGGCGAGCAGTACTTC.

This clonotype came up a few times. The chain links TRBV20-1 to TRBJ1-6; tentative D call: TRBD1 (6 bases). Looked up from germline, CDR1 is DFQATT and CDR2 is SNEGSKA (reference sequence). Trimming removed 1 base at V and 10 bases at J, with 11 bases between. The CDR3 is made up of 13 amino acids. Written as DNA, the CDR3 is TGCAGTGCTAGAGCACAGGGCAACTCACCCCTCCACTTT. Translation gives CSARAQGNSPLHF.

The genes are TRBV10-3 and TRBJ2-3, with 10 nucleotides matching TRBD2. Unmatched junction bases numbered 4, after V lost 3 bases and J lost 1 base. Germline V gives CDR1 ENHRY, CDR2 SYGVKD. This CDR3 contains 16 residues. CDR3 sequence reads: CAISDISGGGTDTQYF. CDR3 coding DNA: TGTGCCATCAGTGATATAAGCGGGGGGGGCACAGATACGCAGTATTTT.

CDR3 in amino acids: CASSYLLNTDTQYF. The CDR3 coding sequence is TGTGCCAGCAGTTATTTACTTAACACAGATACGCAGTATTTT. The V and J genes are TRBV6-5 and TRBJ2-3; no clear D gene. The CDR3 is made up of 14 amino acids. CDR1 and CDR2 from the germline V gene are MNHEY and SVGAGI. The germline V and J ends were trimmed by 3 bases and 2 bases, with 9 bases remaining between them.

The table lists this clonotype with many counts. The chain is built from TRBV7-2 and TRBJ2-5, with 9 positions matching TRBD2. CDR1 and CDR2 (germline): SGHTA, FQGNSA. Trimming removed 5 bases from V and 5 bases from J; junction bases left unmatched: 15. The CDR3 is made up of 17 amino acids. The CDR3 here is CASSQGRASGKGETQYF. In nucleotides, the CDR3 is TGTGCCAGCAGCCAGGGGAGAGCTAGCGGGAAGGGGGAGACCCAGTACTTC.

This clonotype was seen more than once but under ten times. The DNA of the CDR3 is TGTGCCAGCAGCTTTTCGGGGGGTCAGGAGTTCTTC. Its translation is CASSFSGGQEFF. This rearrangement joins TRBV11-2 to TRBJ2-1; 7 nucleotides agree with TRBD2. The CDR3 has 12 residues. With V trimmed by 3 bases and J by 14 bases, 7 bases remained unmatched. The germline V gene encodes CDR1 SGHAT and CDR2 FQNNGV.

This clonotype was counted many times. The chain is built from TRBV30 and TRBJ2-1; 14 bases line up with TRBD2. V shed 3 bases, J shed 7 bases, and the junction held 2 bases outside the gene matches. Germline V gene data show CDR1 as GTSNPN and CDR2 as SVGIG (reference sequence). The CDR3 totals 14 residues. The CDR3 sequence is CAWSRTSGRNEQFF. Written as DNA, the CDR3 is TGTGCCTGGAGCCGGACTAGCGGGAGGAATGAGCAGTTCTTC.

The chain is built from TRBV29-1 and TRBJ2-3; D is possibly TRBD1 or TRBD2 (6 bases each). Trimming removed 7 bases at V and 4 bases at J, with 18 bases between. From germline, CDR1 is SQVTM and CDR2 ANQGSEA. This CDR3 comprises 14 residues. This CDR3 is CSARGGSVPDTQYF. The CDR3 DNA follows: TGCAGCGCCCGAGGGGGGTCAGTCCCAGATACGCAGTATTTT.

V usage is TRBV25-1 and J usage is TRBJ2-5; D uncertain. There are 11 residues in the CDR3. V was cut by 4 bases and J by 5 bases, with 5 bases left in between. CDR1 MGHDK and CDR2 SYGVNS come from the germline V gene. The CDR3 DNA follows: TGTGCCAGCAGTGGGATGGAGACCCAGTACTTC. This gives the protein CASSGMETQYF.

This rearrangement joins TRBV12-5 to TRBJ1-1; 8 bases match TRBD1. The CDR3 covers 16 residues. In germline, CDR1 is LGHNT, CDR2 FRNRAP. V gave up 0 bases and J gave up 1 base; unmatched junction bases: 4. The CDR3 coding sequence is TGTGCTAGTGGTTTGGTTGACAGGGGCCAGAACACTGAAGCTTTCTTT. It codes for CASGLVDRGQNTEAFF.

This clonotype was found many times. This chain uses TRBV6-5 with TRBJ2-1, with D uncertain. This CDR3 contains 12 residues. Germline-derived CDR1 and CDR2 are MNHEY and SVGAGI. Between the trimmed V and J ends, which lost 0 bases and 5 bases, there was a span of 2 bases. Here the CDR3 DNA reads TGTGCCAGCAGTTACTCGAACAATGAGCAGTTCTTC. Protein sequence: CASSYSNNEQFF.